What follows are 30 T cell receptor beta chains derived from one specimen sequenced in a study of TIL therapy for anti-PD-1-resistant metastatic lung cancer. Time point: pre-treatment sample, taken before nivolumab and TIL therapy. The immunoSEQ assay was v3. Sequencing used immunoSEQ multiplex PCR; TCRdb keeps in-frame clones, though not all of them. This table has tens of thousands of clones, over 70% appearing once. Sequencing was performed on blood, taken at baseline. These receptors came from a person aged 25 to 80 with non-small cell lung cancer.

The DNA of the CDR3 is TGTGCCAGCAGTTACTCGAGACAGGGAAATTATGGCTACACCTTC. Protein: CASSYSRQGNYGYTF. The chain links TRBV6-5 to TRBJ1-2; 7 bases match TRBD1. Germline loops: CDR1 MNHEY, CDR2 SVGAGI. Trimming at V came to 0 bases and at J to 5 bases, leaving 6 bases not matched to a gene. The CDR3 extends over 15 amino acids.

In its sample, this clone ranks as medium-sized. The V and J genes are TRBV9 and TRBJ1-1, with D unclear. Trimming shortened V by 0 bases and J by 5 bases, and 8 bases separated the two germline ends. Germline CDR1 is SGDLS and CDR2 is YYNGEE. This CDR3 has 13 residues. The CDR3 nucleotides read TGTGCCAGCAGCGTAGGTTCGGGGACTGAAGCTTTCTTT. Its translation: CASSVGSGTEAFF.

This clone was observed a few times. The rearrangement uses TRBV19 and TRBJ1-5; 7 bases fit TRBD1. In germline, CDR1 is LNHDA, CDR2 SQIVND (reference sequence). J was trimmed by 5 bases and V by 5 bases; bases with no gene match: 9. The CDR3 length is 15 residues. CDR3 amino acids: CASSAQGTHDQPQHF. The CDR3 coding sequence is TGTGCCAGTAGTGCACAGGGGACTCATGATCAGCCCCAGCATTTT. Variable domain in full (rest from reference TRBV19 and TRBJ1-5): DGGITQSPKYLFRKEGQNVTLSCEQNLNHDAMYWYRQDPGQGLRLIYYSQIVNDFQKGDIAEGYSVSREKKESFPLTVTSAQKNPTAFYLCASSAQGTHDQPQHFGDGTRLSIL.

This chain uses TRBV7-2 with TRBJ2-5; D is undetermined. The CDR3 length is 13 residues. CDR1 is SGHTA and CDR2 is FQGNSA in the germline V gene. The ends were cut back, 2 bases at V and 1 base at J, with 5 bases in the middle. The CDR3 sequence: CASSLSAQETQYF. The CDR3 coding sequence is TGTGCCAGCAGCTTATCGGCCCAAGAGACCCAGTACTTC.

J is TRBJ2-1 and V is TRBV5-6; no clear D gene. V dropped 0 bases and J dropped 3 bases, with 7 bases sitting between them. The V gene's germline CDR1 is SGHDT and CDR2 YYEEEE. There are 14 residues in the CDR3. CDR3: CASSLGRFYNEQFF. The CDR3 coding sequence is TGTGCCAGCAGCTTGGGACGGTTCTACAATGAGCAGTTCTTC.

This chain uses TRBV4-3 with TRBJ2-3, with D possibly matching TRBD1 (5 bases). The germline CDR1 and CDR2 sequences are LGHNA and YSLEER. The CDR3 covers 16 residues. V lost 1 base, J lost 5 bases, and 16 bases lay in between. CDR3 in amino acids: CASSQAVQGSRDTQYF. The CDR3 DNA reads TGCGCCAGCAGCCAAGCGGTTCAGGGATCAAGAGATACGCAGTATTTT.

This sequence joins TRBV27 and TRBJ1-5, with D perhaps TRBD1 (6 bases). The V end was cut by 5 bases, the J end by 3 bases, with 11 bases between. The CDR3 covers 14 residues. The germline V gene encodes CDR1 MNHEY and CDR2 SMNVEV (reference sequence). The CDR3 DNA sequence: TGTGCCAGCAGTACCACAGGGAACAATCAGCCCCAGCATTTT. Translation: CASSTTGNNQPQHF.

The chain combines TRBV6-1 with TRBJ1-2; no reliable D call. Germline V gene data show CDR1 as MNHNS and CDR2 as SASEGT. Deletions cut 3 bases from V and 8 bases from J, with 13 bases between. CDR3 length: 13 amino acids. In nucleotides, the CDR3 is TGTGCCAGCAGTGAGGGAGCTATAGGAGGCTACACCTTC. Translated: CASSEGAIGGYTF.

The J gene is TRBJ2-1, the V gene TRBV10-1; possibly TRBD1 or TRBD2 for D (6 bases each). Germline assignment: CDR1 WNHNN and CDR2 SYGVQD (reference sequence). CDR3 length: 20 residues. With 6 bases removed from V and 2 bases from J, the gap between germline ends came to 29 bases. The chain's CDR3 is CASRQIRGRGSGEPYNEQFF. In DNA form, the CDR3 reads TGCGCCAGCAGACAAATAAGGGGCAGGGGATCGGGAGAACCCTACAATGAGCAGTTCTTC.

The chain uses TRBV6-6 and TRBJ2-1; no clear D gene. The length of the CDR3 is 13 residues. V dropped 7 bases and J dropped 0 bases, with 7 bases sitting between them. Germline CDR1 and CDR2: MNHNY and SVGAGI (reference sequence). DNA of the CDR3: TGTGCCAGCAAGACGAGCTCCTACAATGAGCAGTTCTTC. It translates to CASKTSSYNEQFF.

A few counts support this clone. The CDR3 sequence is CASSSRTGGAYEQYF. CDR3 bases: TGTGCCAGCAGTTCCCGGACAGGGGGGGCCTACGAGCAGTACTTC. J is TRBJ2-7 and V is TRBV28; 10 bases align to TRBD1. CDR1 MDHEN and CDR2 SYDVKM come from the germline V gene. The V gene end was trimmed by 4 bases and the J gene end by 2 bases; junction bases not matched to a gene: 5. The CDR3 is made up of 15 amino acids.

The rearrangement joins TRBV5-1 to TRBJ2-5, with 7 positions matching TRBD1. The V and J ends lost 3 bases and 3 bases, in that order; junction bases with no gene match: 2. CDR1 and CDR2 (germline): SGHRS, YFSETQ. The CDR3 sequence is 13 residues long. CDR3 DNA: TGCGCCAGCAGCTACGACAGGGAAGAGACCCAGTACTTC. Translated, it gives CASSYDREETQYF.

CDR3 sequence (DNA): TGTGCCAGCAGCTTAGCGCGAACAGACAGAAATTCACCCCTCCACTTT. Amino acids: CASSLARTDRNSPLHF. The chain recombines TRBV7-9 with TRBJ1-6; D may be TRBD1 (5 bases). Looked up from germline, CDR1 is SEHNR and CDR2 is FQNEAQ (reference sequence). The V and J ends lost 0 bases and 7 bases respectively, with 13 bases between them. The CDR3 loop spans 16 amino acids.

This clone was found once. The J gene is TRBJ2-7, the V gene TRBV5-1, with D possibly matching TRBD1 (7 bases). The germline CDR1 and CDR2 sequences are SGHRS and YFSETQ. This CDR3 region has 14 residues. V shed 4 bases and J shed 2 bases, with 13 bases lying between them. The CDR3 is CASSAGQSPYEQYF. DNA for the CDR3: TGCGCCAGCAGCGCGGGACAGTCACCCTACGAGCAGTACTTC.

The V gene is TRBV2, the J gene TRBJ2-3; D is undetermined. The CDR3 contains 14 residues. Germline assignment: CDR1 SNHLY and CDR2 FYNNEI. The V gene lost 10 bases and the J gene lost 0 bases, with 14 bases spanning the gap. The CDR3 region is CATSLGSSTDTQYF. The CDR3 bases are TGTGCCACCTCCTTAGGATCTAGCACAGATACGCAGTATTTT. The complete variable domain, with remaining parts taken from reference TRBV2 and TRBJ2-3, reads EPEVTQTPSHQVTQMGQEVILRCVPISNHLYFYWYRQILGQKVEFLVSFYNNEISEKSEIFDDQFSVERPDGSNFTLKIRSTKLEDSAMYFCATSLGSSTDTQYFGPGTRLTVL.

The CDR3 DNA reads as TGTGCCAGCAGCTCCCCTGGAGGGGGTGGGCCCTACGAGCAGTACTTC. It translates to CASSSPGGGGPYEQYF. This rearrangement joins TRBV11-2 to TRBJ2-7; D is possibly TRBD1 or TRBD2 (6 bases each). This CDR3 region has 16 residues. V was cut by 4 bases and J by 2 bases, with 18 bases left in between. CDR1 SGHAT and CDR2 FQNNGV come from the germline V gene.

This rearrangement joins TRBV7-8 to TRBJ2-1; D could derive from TRBD1 or TRBD2 (5 bases each). The length of the CDR3 is 15 residues. Per the germline V gene, CDR1 is SGHVS and CDR2 is FQNEAQ. V lost 4 bases to trimming and J lost 5 bases, with 15 bases between them. CDR3 sequence: CASSYRRDLHNEQFF. For the CDR3, the DNA is TGTGCCAGCAGCTATCGCCGGGACCTACACAATGAGCAGTTCTTC.

This chain's CDR3 is CASSPQGVGNQPQHF. The CDR3 DNA follows: TGTGCCAGCTCACCACAGGGAGTTGGCAATCAGCCCCAGCATTTT. The chain links TRBV18 to TRBJ1-5; D remains ambiguous. The CDR3 contains 15 residues. The V and J ends lost 1 base and 2 bases respectively, with 9 bases between them. Germline V gives CDR1 KGHSH, CDR2 LQKENI.

This clone was seen more than once but under ten times. Germline is not matched at one junction end, which may reflect a read error. The V call is TRBV4-3, the J call TRBJ1-5; 11 bases are a match to TRBD1. Germline V gene data show CDR1 as LGHNA and CDR2 as YSLEER. The CDR3 is 14 residues long. CDR3 sequence (DNA): TGCGCCAGCGGCCAGGACAGGGGGCGTCAGCCCCAGCATTTT. It yields the protein CASGQDRGRQPQHF.

The V and J genes are TRBV30 and TRBJ1-5, with D maybe TRBD1 (6 bases). This CDR3 has 17 amino acids. Germline assignment: CDR1 GTSNPN and CDR2 SVGIG (reference sequence). V dropped 1 base and J dropped 4 bases, with 20 bases sitting between them. The CDR3 nucleotides are TGTGCCTGGAGTGGCAGGGGTAGTGCTGATAGAAATCAGCCCCAGCATTTT. It specifies CAWSGRGSADRNQPQHF.

This clone has only a few counts. V gene TRBV10-3 combines with J gene TRBJ1-1; D may be TRBD1 (5 bases). Per germline, CDR1 ENHRY and CDR2 SYGVKD. This CDR3 spans 12 amino acids. Trimming stripped 6 bases from V and 1 base from J, with 6 bases between. CDR3 sequence: CAIRRGNTEAFF. The DNA of the CDR3 is TGTGCCATCAGGAGGGGGAACACTGAAGCTTTCTTT.

The V and J genes are TRBV19 and TRBJ1-5, with D unclear. Trimming cost V 5 bases and J 2 bases, with 7 bases left between them. This CDR3 is built from 13 residues. CDR1 is LNHDA, CDR2 SQIVND, per germline (reference sequence). CDR3 amino acids: CASSLVGNQPQHF. In nucleotides, the CDR3 is TGTGCCAGTAGTCTAGTAGGCAATCAGCCCCAGCATTTT.

V is TRBV6-5 and J is TRBJ1-1; 10 positions agree with TRBD1. The CDR3 loop spans 14 amino acids. Germline assignment: CDR1 MNHEY and CDR2 SVGAGI. The J segment lost 5 bases and the V segment lost 5 bases, leaving 5 bases of the junction unmatched. The CDR3 loop is CASSTRDRGTEAFF. CDR3 sequence (DNA): TGTGCCAGCAGTACCAGGGACAGGGGAACTGAAGCTTTCTTT.

The chain joins TRBV7-2 to TRBJ1-4; possibly TRBD1 for D (6 bases). Per the germline V gene, CDR1 is SGHTA and CDR2 is FQGNSA. CDR3 length: 14 amino acids. With 1 base removed from V and 7 bases from J, the gap between germline ends came to 10 bases. The CDR3 spells CASSLVLQGEKLFF. In DNA form, the CDR3 reads TGTGCCAGCAGCTTAGTGCTACAGGGTGAAAAACTGTTTTTT.

The chain couples TRBV9 to TRBJ2-3; D unresolved. V gave up 3 bases and J gave up 4 bases, with 9 bases separating them. The CDR3 runs to 13 residues. Germline loops: CDR1 SGDLS, CDR2 YYNGEE. The CDR3 sequence is CASSGGRPDTQYF. The CDR3 bases are TGTGCCAGCAGCGGCGGACGCCCAGATACGCAGTATTTT.

On this clone: Its ends do not fully match the called genes, so a read error is possible. The V and J genes are TRBV30 and TRBJ1-5; possibly TRBD1 for D (6 bases). Per germline, CDR1 GTSNPN and CDR2 SVGIG (reference sequence). The CDR3 is made up of 15 amino acids. The DNA of the CDR3 is TGTGCCTGGAGAGCCCGGGACAATCTCAAACAGCCCCTGCATTTT. It codes for CAWRARDNLKQPLHF.

V is TRBV5-3 and J is TRBJ1-6; D remains ambiguous. TRBV5-3 is labeled an ORF, and its function is uncertain. Between the trimmed V and J ends, which lost 7 bases and 11 bases, there was a span of 22 bases. The CDR3 consists of 15 residues. The CDR3 loop reads CARPPGGREAPPLHF. CDR3 coding DNA: TGTGCCAGACCCCCGGGAGGGCGGGAGGCGCCACCCCTCCACTTT.

The chain employs TRBV28 and TRBJ1-2; 10 positions agree with TRBD1. The J segment lost 2 bases and the V segment lost 3 bases, leaving 6 bases of the junction unmatched. The CDR3 sequence is 16 residues long. Germline CDR1 is MDHEN and CDR2 is SYDVKM. The CDR3 nucleotides are TGTGCCAGCAGTTTGGGACAGGGGACGCTAAACTATGGCTACACCTTC. It codes for CASSLGQGTLNYGYTF.

The chain combines TRBV27 with TRBJ2-2; TRBD2 aligns across 7 bases. The germline V gene has CDR1 MNHEY and CDR2 SMNVEV (reference sequence). The CDR3 is 16 residues long. V lost 3 bases, J lost 3 bases, and 7 bases stayed unmatched. CDR3 in amino acids: CASSFLGGWDTGELFF. Here the CDR3 DNA reads TGTGCCAGCAGTTTCCTCGGGGGGTGGGACACCGGGGAGCTGTTTTTT.

The chain joins TRBV25-1 to TRBJ1-1; D remains unclear. V was clipped by 4 bases and J by 1 base, with 10 bases between them. From germline, CDR1 is MGHDK and CDR2 SYGVNS. This CDR3 region has 14 residues. Written as DNA, the CDR3 is TGTGCCAGCAGTGCCAGGACGGAGAACACTGAAGCTTTCTTT. It yields the protein CASSARTENTEAFF.